This TCR beta chain came from a study of blood T cell repertoires in COVID-19. The germline V gene encodes CDR1 SNHLY and CDR2 FYNNEI. The ends lost 5 bases at V and 5 bases at J; junction bases unmatched: 1. The CDR3 covers 13 residues. Method: immunoSEQ multiplex PCR; TCRdb's copy keeps in-frame clones and lacks some. Among tens of thousands of clones listed, around 83% were seen once. Sequencing was performed on peripheral blood. The receptor comes from a man aged 45-65 years with acute or convalescent COVID-19. This chain uses TRBV2 with TRBJ2-7; TRBD2 aligns across 12 bases. The CDR3 loop is CASSRTSGNEQYF. The CDR3 DNA reads TGTGCCAGCAGTAGGACTAGCGGGAACGAGCAGTACTTC.